This T cell receptor beta chain was documented in a study of T cell responses to AZD1222 COVID-19 vaccine. This clone came up once. The antigen remains undetermined. TCRdb keeps only in-frame clones here, not all; method: immunoSEQ multiplex PCR. This table has fewer than 200,000 clones, around 88% appearing once. The CDR3 loop spans 16 amino acids. Germline loops: CDR1 SGHVS, CDR2 FQNEAQ. Trimming cost V 4 bases and J 4 bases; bases outside gene matches: 9. Findings of the study overall: The sample set comprised mostly white British donors with more females, and clonal diversity was possibly underestimated. Within unmutated variant regions lay the reported targets of nearly half of spike-specific TCRs.

The source material was peripheral blood, sampled 28 days after the second AZD1222 dose. The chain combines TRBV7-8 with TRBJ2-1; 8 nucleotides match TRBD1. The receptor was derived from an adult who received the AZD1222 COVID-19 vaccine. CDR3 sequence reads: CASSSRRDRPYNEQFF. The DNA of the CDR3 is TGTGCCAGCAGCTCACGCCGGGACAGGCCGTACAATGAGCAGTTCTTC.